This T cell receptor beta chain was profiled in a study of response to subunit inactivated influenza vaccine. TCRdb reanalysed the RT-PCR reads using MiXCR and keeps one entry per CDR3 protein. The table lists 430,000 or so distinct CDR3 sequences, approximately 11% of them singletons, with 12% in the top ten. Findings and caveats of the study: Few new T cells, the authors suggested, are recruited by each seasonal influenza vaccination.

Note on this clonotype: Its antigen is as yet unknown.

The source is a man between 45 and 60 years old who received an inactivated influenza vaccine. The sequences come from PBMCs from blood, collected more than 35 days after vaccination.

This CDR3 reads CASSFRGGRPQETQYF. CDR3 DNA sequence: TGTGCCAGCAGTTTTCGGGGGGGCAGGCCGCAAGAGACCCAGTACTTC. The V and J genes are TRBV28 and TRBJ2-5; TRBD2 matches 8 bases. The CDR3 sequence is 16 residues long. Trimming removed 3 bases from V and 2 bases from J; junction bases left unmatched: 8. Germline V gene sequence: CDR1 MDHEN, CDR2 SYDVKM.